This record looks at one T cell receptor beta chain sequence and its context. This entry comes from a study of CD8+CD57+ T cells in acquired aplastic anemia. Study-wide context: Mean yield of DNA from sorted CD4+ and CD8+ cells was 3 to 3.5 ug.

Previously, flow cytometry had revealed CD8+CD57+ cell expansion in the patients chosen for sequencing. Using genomic DNA as the template, TCR beta VDJ and CDR3 profiling was carried out. MiXCR, run by TCRdb on the reads, gives a single entry per CDR3 protein. The sample lists about 290,000 distinct CDR3 sequences, 45% to 65% occurring once. Germline V lookup: CDR1 DFQATT, CDR2 SNEGSKA (reference sequence). The CDR3 has 12 amino acids. V gave up 4 bases and J gave up 4 bases; unmatched junction bases: 1. Input material: sorted CD4+, CD8+, or CD8+CD57+ T cells (not recorded which) from PBMCs. The TCR was taken from a human donor with aplastic anemia. The chain couples TRBV20-1 to TRBJ2-5, with 9 bases aligning to TRBD2. CDR3 protein: CSAKRGAETQYF. CDR3 sequence (DNA): TGCAGTGCTAAGCGGGGGGCAGAGACCCAGTACTTC.